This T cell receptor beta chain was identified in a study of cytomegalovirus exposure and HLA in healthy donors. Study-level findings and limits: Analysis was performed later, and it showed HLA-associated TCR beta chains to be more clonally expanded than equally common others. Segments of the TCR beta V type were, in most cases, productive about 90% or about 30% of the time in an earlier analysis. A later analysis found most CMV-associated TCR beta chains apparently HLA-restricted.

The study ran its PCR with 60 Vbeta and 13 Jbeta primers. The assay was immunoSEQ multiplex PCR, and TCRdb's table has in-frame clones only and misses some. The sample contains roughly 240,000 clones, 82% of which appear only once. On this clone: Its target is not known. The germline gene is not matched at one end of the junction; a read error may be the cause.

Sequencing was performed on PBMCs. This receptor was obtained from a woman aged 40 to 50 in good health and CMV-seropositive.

The CDR3 nucleotides are TGTTCCAGCAGCCCACTGAATCAGCCCCAGCATTTT. It is translated as CSSSPLNQPQHF. V is TRBV7-9 and J is TRBJ1-5; no definite D call. There are 12 residues in the CDR3. CDR1 is SEHNR and CDR2 is FQNEAQ in the germline V gene (reference sequence).